The T cell receptor beta chain described here comes from a study of T cell responses to AZD1222 COVID-19 vaccine. This clone came up a few times. Germline lookup yields CDR1 LNHDA and CDR2 SQIVND (reference sequence). After removal of 3 bases from V and 2 bases from J, the junction contained 3 bases not matched to a gene. CDR3 size: 15 residues. The repertoire was sequenced with immunoSEQ multiplex PCR; TCRdb's copy has only in-frame clones and lacks some. The table lists 150,000 to 200,000 clones, just over 90% of them singletons. This material consisted of peripheral blood, taken 28 days after the second AZD1222 dose. The clonotype was recovered from an adult who received the AZD1222 COVID-19 vaccine. The chain is built from TRBV19 and TRBJ1-5; TRBD1 aligns across 8 bases. CDR3 nucleotide sequence: TGTGCCAGTAGTATCGGACAGGGAGGCAATCAGCCCCAGCATTTT. It specifies CASSIGQGGNQPQHF.